The source of this TCR beta chain is a study of early T cells in non-severe SARS-CoV-2 infection. Overall study context: Whole-blood bulk RNA, unsorted, was sequenced, and chains were unpaired.

Findings and caveats of the study: Reliance on VDJdb matching favored anti-spike CD8 responses; private and CD4 specificities were missed.

CDR1 is SGHVS and CDR2 is FNYEAQ in the germline V gene. The CDR3 is made up of 14 amino acids. Separate cDNA molecules each had unique molecular identifiers attached to them. TCRdb re-called the 5' RACE reads with MiXCR, one entry per CDR3 protein. The sample lists tens of thousands of distinct CDR3 sequences, around 13% occurring once. Concerning this clonotype: The antigen is not known. It may be a read error: a sequence one base away is much more abundant.

The chain is built from TRBV7-6 and TRBJ2-3; D call uncertain. This clonotype was sampled from an adult who was a healthcare worker with PCR-confirmed SARS-CoV-2 infection or an uninfected control (not recorded which). The sequenced sample consisted of whole blood. CDR3 sequence: CAGSSISKTDTQYF. DNA of the CDR3: TGTGCCGGCAGCTCTATATCCAAAACAGATACGCAGTATTTT.